The clone carrying this T cell receptor beta chain was observed a few times. The antigen is unknown. Germline V gene sequence: CDR1 MDHEN, CDR2 SYDVKM. V was pared by 5 bases and J by 0 bases, with 5 bases of the junction left unmatched. CDR3 length: 15 amino acids. Expressed TCRB transcripts got sequenced, as all isolated RNA was reverse transcribed. The data were produced by immunoSEQ multiplex PCR, yet TCRdb's version contains in-frame clones alone and is incomplete. The sample has roughly 350,000 clones, more than 9.5% seen once; the top ten hold 0.015%. The data were obtained in a study of beta chain features in type 1 diabetes. Findings and limits, study-wide: Whether TCRB rearrangement is influenced by HLA type was left unresolved in this analysis. A possible short-template PCR bias applies equally to patients and controls.

The receptor was derived from a woman aged 30 to 39 in good health. Material: naive CD4+ T cells from blood. The V and J genes are TRBV28 and TRBJ1-1; 8 nucleotides align to TRBD1. The CDR3 sequence: CASSPTGEMNTEAFF. DNA of the CDR3: TGTGCCAGCAGTCCGACAGGGGAAATGAACACTGAAGCTTTCTTT.